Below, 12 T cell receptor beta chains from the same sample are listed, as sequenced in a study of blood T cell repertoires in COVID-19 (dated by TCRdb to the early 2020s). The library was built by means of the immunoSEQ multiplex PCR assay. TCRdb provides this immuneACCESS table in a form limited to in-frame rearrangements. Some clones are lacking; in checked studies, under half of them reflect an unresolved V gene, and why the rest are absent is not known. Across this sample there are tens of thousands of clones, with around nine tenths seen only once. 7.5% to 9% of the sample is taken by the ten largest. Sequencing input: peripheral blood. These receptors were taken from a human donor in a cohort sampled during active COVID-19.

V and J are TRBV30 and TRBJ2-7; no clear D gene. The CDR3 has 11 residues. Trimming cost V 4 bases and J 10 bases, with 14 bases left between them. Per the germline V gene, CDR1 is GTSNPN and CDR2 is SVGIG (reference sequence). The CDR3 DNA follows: TGTGCCTGGAAGGATCCAGACTCACAGTACTTC. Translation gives CAWKDPDSQYF.

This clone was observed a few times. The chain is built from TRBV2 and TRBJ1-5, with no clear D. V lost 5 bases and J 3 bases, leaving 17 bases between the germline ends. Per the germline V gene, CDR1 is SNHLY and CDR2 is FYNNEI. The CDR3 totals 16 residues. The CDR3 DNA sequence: TGTGCCAGCAGTCCCCGTGAGGGCAGCATCAATCAGCCCCAGCATTTT. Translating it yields CASSPREGSINQPQHF.

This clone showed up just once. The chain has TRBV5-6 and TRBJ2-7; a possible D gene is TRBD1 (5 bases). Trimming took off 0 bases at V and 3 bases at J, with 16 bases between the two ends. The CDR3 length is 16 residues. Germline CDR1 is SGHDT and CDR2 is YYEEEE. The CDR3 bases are TGTGCCAGCAGCTTGGAGCTTGGCGGCAGGGACTACGAGCAGTACTTC. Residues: CASSLELGGRDYEQYF.

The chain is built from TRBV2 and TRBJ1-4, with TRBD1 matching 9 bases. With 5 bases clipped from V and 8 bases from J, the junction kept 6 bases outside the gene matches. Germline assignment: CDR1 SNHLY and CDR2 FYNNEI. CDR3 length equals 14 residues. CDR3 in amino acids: CASSTGTGPEKLFF. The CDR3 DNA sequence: TGTGCCAGCAGTACCGGGACAGGGCCCGAAAAACTGTTTTTT. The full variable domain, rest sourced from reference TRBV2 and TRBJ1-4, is EPEVTQTPSHQVTQMGQEVILRCVPISNHLYFYWYRQILGQKVEFLVSFYNNEISEKSEIFDDQFSVERPDGSNFTLKIRSTKLEDSAMYFCASSTGTGPEKLFFGSGTQLSVL.

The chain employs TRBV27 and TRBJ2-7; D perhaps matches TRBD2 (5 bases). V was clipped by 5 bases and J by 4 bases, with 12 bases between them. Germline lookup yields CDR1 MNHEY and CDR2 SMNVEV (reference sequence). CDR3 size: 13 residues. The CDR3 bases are TGTGCCAGCAGTCGGCGTACGGGATACGAGCAGTACTTC. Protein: CASSRRTGYEQYF.

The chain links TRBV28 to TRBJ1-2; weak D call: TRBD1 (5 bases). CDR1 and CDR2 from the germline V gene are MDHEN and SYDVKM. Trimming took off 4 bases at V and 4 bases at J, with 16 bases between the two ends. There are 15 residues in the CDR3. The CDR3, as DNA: TGTGCCAGCAGTTCTCACGGGGGTCGCCTCTATGGCTACACCTTC. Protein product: CASSSHGGRLYGYTF.

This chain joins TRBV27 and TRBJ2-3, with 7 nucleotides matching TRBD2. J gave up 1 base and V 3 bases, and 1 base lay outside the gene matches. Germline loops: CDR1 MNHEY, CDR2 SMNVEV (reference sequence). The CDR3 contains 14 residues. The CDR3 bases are TGTGCCAGCAGTTTCCGGGAGGGCACAGATACGCAGTATTTT. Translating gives CASSFREGTDTQYF.

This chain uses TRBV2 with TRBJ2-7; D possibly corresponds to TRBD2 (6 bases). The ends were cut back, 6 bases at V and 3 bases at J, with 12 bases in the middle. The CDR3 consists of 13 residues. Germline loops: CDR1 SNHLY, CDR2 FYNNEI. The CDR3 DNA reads TGTGCCAGCAGGACGGGACTCGGCTACGAGCAGTACTTC. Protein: CASRTGLGYEQYF.

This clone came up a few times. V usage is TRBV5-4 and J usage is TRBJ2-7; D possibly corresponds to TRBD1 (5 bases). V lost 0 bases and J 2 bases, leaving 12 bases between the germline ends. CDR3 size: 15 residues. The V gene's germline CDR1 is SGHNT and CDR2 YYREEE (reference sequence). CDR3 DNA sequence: TGTGCCAGCAGCTTGGGTCGTTCAGGGACCTACGAGCAGTACTTC. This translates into CASSLGRSGTYEQYF.

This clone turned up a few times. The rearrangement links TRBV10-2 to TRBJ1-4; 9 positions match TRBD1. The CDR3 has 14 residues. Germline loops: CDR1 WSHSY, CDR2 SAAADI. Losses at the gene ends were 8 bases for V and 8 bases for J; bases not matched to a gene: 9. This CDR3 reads CASVAGQGEEKLFF. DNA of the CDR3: TGCGCCAGCGTGGCGGGACAGGGAGAGGAAAAACTGTTTTTT.

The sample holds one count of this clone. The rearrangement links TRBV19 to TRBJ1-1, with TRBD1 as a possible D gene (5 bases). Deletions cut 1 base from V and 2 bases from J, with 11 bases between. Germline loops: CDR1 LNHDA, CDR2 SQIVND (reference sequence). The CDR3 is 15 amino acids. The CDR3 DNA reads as TGTGCCAGTAGTATAGGAACAGGCCTTAACACTGAAGCTTTCTTT. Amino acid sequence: CASSIGTGLNTEAFF.

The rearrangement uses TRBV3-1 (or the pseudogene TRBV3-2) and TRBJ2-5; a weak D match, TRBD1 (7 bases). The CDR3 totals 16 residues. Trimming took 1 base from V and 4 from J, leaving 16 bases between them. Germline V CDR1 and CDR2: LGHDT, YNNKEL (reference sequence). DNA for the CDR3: TGTGCCAGCAGCCAAGGGGTAGGGCAGGGGGGAGAGACCCAGTACTTC. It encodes CASSQGVGQGGETQYF.